This T cell receptor (beta chain) was recovered during a study of T-cell reconstitution after alpha-beta-depleted transplantation in children. As regards this clonotype: What it binds is not known.

Library preparation (for TCRbeta) was performed with unique molecular identifiers. TCRdb processed the PCR reads anew with MiXCR; each CDR3 protein has one entry. Here the sample spans 750,000 to 950,000 distinct CDR3 sequences, roughly 15% being singletons. Findings and caveats of the study: The origin of high day-60 TCRbeta diversity in some patients lay in surviving recipient T cells and thymic progenitors.

Trimming took off 3 bases at V and 15 bases at J, with 15 bases between the two ends. The CDR3 is made up of 12 amino acids. Germline V gene data show CDR1 as LNHNV and CDR2 as YYDKDF (reference sequence). Sequenced material: PBMCs, mostly from graft donor cells, taken 360 days after TCRalphabeta/CD19-depleted stem cell transplant. The receptor comes from a male patient younger than 18 who had a stem cell transplant for acute lymphoblastic leukemia, so the T cells may come from the graft donor. J is TRBJ2-1 and V is TRBV15, with D possibly being TRBD1 (6 bases). CDR3 loop: CATSSPGTWRFF. CDR3 bases: TGTGCCACCAGCAGCCCCGGGACATGGCGGTTCTTC.